This record concerns one TCR beta chain sequence. Some clones are missing from TCRdb's copy, which holds only in-frame ones; the method was immunoSEQ multiplex PCR. The table has more than 200,000 clones, 70% to 90% seen once; the top ten hold more than 1.5%. This sample is drawn from a study of blood T cell repertoires in COVID-19. As for the study in general: The samples span acute and convalescent COVID-19 from the United States, Italy and Spain.

Between the trimmed V and J ends, which lost 1 base and 0 bases, there was a span of 7 bases. The CDR3 runs to 15 residues. Looked up from germline, CDR1 is MGHRA and CDR2 is YSYEKL. Participants had their cohort set by participant-reported clinical history. The recovered donors of Cohort 3 showed two negative PCRs, clearance, or symptom resolution. The chain combines TRBV4-1 with TRBJ2-1, with D perhaps matching TRBD2 (5 bases). Sequencing used PBMCs or T cells enriched from blood (not recorded which). The sequence came from a middle-aged man who had recovered from COVID-19. The CDR3 loop reads CASSQAGSSYNEQFF. CDR3 nucleotide sequence: TGCGCCAGCAGCCAAGCGGGGAGCTCCTACAATGAGCAGTTCTTC.